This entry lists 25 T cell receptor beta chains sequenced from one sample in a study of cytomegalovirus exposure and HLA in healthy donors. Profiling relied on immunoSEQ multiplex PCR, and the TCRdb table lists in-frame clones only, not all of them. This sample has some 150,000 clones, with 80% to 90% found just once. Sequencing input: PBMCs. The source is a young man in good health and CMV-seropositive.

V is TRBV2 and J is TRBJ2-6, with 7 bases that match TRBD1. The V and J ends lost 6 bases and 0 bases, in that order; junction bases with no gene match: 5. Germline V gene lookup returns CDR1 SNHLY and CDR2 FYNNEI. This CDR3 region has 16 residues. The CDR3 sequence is CASRPGGYSGANVLTF. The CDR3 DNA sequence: TGTGCCAGCAGGCCAGGGGGTTACTCTGGGGCCAACGTCCTGACTTTC.

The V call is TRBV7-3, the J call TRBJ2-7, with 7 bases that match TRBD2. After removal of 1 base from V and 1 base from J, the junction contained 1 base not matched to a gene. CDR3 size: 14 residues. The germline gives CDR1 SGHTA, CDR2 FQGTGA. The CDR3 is CASSLSGGSYEQYF. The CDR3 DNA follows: TGTGCCAGCAGCTTAAGCGGGGGATCCTACGAGCAGTACTTC.

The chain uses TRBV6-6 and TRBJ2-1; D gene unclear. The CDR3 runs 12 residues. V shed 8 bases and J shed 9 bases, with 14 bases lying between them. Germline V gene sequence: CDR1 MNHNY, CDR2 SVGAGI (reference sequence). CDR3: CASSPRYGEQFF. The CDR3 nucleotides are TGTGCCAGCTCCCCCCGGTACGGTGAGCAGTTCTTC.

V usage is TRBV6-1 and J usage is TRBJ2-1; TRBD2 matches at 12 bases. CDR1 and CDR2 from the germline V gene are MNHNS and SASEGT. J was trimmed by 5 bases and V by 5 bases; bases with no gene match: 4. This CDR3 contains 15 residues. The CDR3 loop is CASSRTSGEDNEQFF. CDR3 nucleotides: TGTGCCAGCAGTAGGACTAGCGGGGAAGACAATGAGCAGTTCTTC.

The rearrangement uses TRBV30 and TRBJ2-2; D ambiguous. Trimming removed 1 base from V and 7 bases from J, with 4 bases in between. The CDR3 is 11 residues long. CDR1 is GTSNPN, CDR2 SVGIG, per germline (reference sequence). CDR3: CAWSESGELFF. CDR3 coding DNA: TGTGCCTGGAGTGAGAGCGGGGAGCTGTTTTTT. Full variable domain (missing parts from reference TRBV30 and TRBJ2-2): SQTIHQWPATLVQPVGSPLSLECTVEGTSNPNLYWYRQAAGRGLQLLFYSVGIGQISSEVPQNLSASRPQDRQFILSSKKLLLSDSGFYLCAWSESGELFFGEGSRLTVL.

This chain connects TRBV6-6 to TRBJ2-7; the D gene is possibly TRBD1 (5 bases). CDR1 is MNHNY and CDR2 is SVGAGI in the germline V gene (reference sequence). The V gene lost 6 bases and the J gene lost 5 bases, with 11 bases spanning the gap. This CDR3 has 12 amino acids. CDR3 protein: CASSRAGNEQYF. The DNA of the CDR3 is TGTGCCAGCAGCCGAGCAGGGAACGAGCAGTACTTC.

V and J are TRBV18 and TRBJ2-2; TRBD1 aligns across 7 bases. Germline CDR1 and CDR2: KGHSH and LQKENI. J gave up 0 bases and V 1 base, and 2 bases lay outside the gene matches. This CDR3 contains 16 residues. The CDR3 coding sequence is TGTGCCAGCTCACCACAAGGGGGCGCGAACACCGGGGAGCTGTTTTTT. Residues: CASSPQGGANTGELFF.

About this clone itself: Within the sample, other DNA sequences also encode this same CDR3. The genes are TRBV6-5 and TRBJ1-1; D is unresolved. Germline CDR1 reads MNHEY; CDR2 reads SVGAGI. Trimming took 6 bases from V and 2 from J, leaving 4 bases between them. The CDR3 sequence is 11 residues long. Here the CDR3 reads CASSRNTEAFF. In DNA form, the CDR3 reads TGTGCCAGCAGCCGTAACACTGAAGCTTTCTTT.

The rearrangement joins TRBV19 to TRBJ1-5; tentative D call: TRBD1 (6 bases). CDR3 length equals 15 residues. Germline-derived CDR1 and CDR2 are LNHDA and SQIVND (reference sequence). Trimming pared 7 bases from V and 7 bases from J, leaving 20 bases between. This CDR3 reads CASTLGGGARQPQHF. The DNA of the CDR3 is TGTGCCAGTACCCTGGGAGGGGGGGCACGCCAGCCCCAGCATTTT.

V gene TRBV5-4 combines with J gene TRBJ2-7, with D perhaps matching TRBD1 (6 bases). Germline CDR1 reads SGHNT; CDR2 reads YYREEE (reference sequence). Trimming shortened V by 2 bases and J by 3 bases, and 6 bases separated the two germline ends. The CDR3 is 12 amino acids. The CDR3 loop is CASSLQGYEQYF. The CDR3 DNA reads TGTGCCAGCAGCTTACAGGGCTACGAGCAGTACTTC. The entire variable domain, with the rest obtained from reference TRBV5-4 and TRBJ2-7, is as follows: ETGVTQSPTHLIKTRGQQVTLRCSSQSGHNTVSWYQQALGQGPQFIFQYYREEENGRGNFPPRFSGLQFPNYSSELNVNALELDDSALYLCASSLQGYEQYFGPGTRLTVT.

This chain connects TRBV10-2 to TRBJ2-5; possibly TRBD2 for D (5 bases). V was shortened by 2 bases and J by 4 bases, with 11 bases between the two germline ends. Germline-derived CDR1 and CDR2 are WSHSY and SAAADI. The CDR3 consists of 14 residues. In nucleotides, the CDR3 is TGCGCCAGCAGTGAGGACGGGAAGGGAGAGACCCAGTACTTC. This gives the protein CASSEDGKGETQYF.

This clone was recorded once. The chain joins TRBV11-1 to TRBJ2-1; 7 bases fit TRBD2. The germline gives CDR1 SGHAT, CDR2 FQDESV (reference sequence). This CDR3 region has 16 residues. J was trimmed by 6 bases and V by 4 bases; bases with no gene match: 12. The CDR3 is CASSSVKTSFSNEQFF. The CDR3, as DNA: TGTGCCAGCAGCTCCGTAAAGACTAGCTTTTCCAATGAGCAGTTCTTC.

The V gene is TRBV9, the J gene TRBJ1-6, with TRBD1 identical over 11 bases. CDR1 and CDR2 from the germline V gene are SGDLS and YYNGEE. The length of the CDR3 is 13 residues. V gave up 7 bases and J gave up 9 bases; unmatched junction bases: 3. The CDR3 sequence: CASSGTGGSPLHF. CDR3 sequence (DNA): TGTGCCAGCTCCGGGACAGGGGGTTCACCCCTCCACTTT. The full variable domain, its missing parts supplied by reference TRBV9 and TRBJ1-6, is DSGVTQTPKHLITATGQRVTLRCSPRSGDLSVYWYQQSLDQGLQFLIQYYNGEERAKGNILERFSAQQFPDLHSELNLSSLELGDSALYFCASSGTGGSPLHFGNGTRLTVT.

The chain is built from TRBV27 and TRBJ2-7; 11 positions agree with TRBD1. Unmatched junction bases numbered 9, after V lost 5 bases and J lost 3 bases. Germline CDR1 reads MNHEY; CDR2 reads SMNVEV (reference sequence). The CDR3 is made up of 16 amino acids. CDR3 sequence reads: CASSGTGGEYYYEQYF. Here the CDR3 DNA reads TGTGCCAGCAGTGGGACAGGGGGAGAGTACTACTACGAGCAGTACTTC.

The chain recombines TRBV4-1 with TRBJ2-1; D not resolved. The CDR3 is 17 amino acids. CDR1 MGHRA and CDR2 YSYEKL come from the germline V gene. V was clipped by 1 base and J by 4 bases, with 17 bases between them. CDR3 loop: CASSQAFPASRYNEQFF. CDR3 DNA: TGCGCCAGCAGCCAAGCCTTTCCTGCGTCCCGATACAATGAGCAGTTCTTC.

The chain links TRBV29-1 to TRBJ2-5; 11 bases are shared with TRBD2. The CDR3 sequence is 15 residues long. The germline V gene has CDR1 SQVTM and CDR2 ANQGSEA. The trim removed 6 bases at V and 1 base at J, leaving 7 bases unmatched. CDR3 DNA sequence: TGCAGCGTGACCCAGACTAGCGGGGTCCAAGAGACCCAGTACTTC. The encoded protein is CSVTQTSGVQETQYF.

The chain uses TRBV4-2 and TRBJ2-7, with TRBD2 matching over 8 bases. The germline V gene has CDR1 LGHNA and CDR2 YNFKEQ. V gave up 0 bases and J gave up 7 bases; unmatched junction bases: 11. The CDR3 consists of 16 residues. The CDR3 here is CASSQDLGGRKREQYF. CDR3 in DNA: TGTGCCAGCAGCCAAGATTTGGGCGGGAGGAAGAGAGAGCAGTACTTC.

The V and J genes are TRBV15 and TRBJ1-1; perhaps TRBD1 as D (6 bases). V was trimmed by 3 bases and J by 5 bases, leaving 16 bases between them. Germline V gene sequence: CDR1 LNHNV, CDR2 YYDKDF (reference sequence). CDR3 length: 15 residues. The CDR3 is CATSRPGQRITEAFF. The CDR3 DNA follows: TGTGCCACCAGCAGGCCGGGACAAAGAATAACTGAAGCTTTCTTT. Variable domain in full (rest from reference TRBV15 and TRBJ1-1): DAMVIQNPRYQVTQFGKPVTLSCSQTLNHNVMYWYQQKSSQAPKLLFHYYDKDFNNEADTPDNFQSRRPNTSFCFLDIRSPGLGDTAMYLCATSRPGQRITEAFFGQGTRLTVV.

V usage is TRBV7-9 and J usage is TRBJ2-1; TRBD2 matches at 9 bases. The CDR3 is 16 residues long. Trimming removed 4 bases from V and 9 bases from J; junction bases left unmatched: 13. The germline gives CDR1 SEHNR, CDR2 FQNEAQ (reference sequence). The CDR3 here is CASSSPNSGSRGEQFF. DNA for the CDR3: TGTGCCAGCAGCTCTCCGAATAGCGGGAGCAGGGGTGAGCAGTTCTTC.

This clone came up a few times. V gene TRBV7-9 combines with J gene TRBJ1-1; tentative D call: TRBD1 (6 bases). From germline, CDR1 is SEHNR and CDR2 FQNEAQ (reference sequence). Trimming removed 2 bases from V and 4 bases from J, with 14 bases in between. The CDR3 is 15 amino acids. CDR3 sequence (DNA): TGTGCCAGCAGCTTAAGCGGGACAACTGGCACTGAAGCTTTCTTT. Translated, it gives CASSLSGTTGTEAFF.

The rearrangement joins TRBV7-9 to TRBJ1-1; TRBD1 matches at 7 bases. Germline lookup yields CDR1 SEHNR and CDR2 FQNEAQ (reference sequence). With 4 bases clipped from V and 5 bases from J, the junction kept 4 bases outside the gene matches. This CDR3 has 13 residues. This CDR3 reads CASSSQGGTEAFF. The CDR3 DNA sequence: TGTGCCAGCAGCTCCCAGGGGGGAACTGAAGCTTTCTTT.

CDR3 in DNA: TGTGCCAGCACCAGTAGCGGGAGCTCCTACAATGAGCAGTTCTTC. The encoded protein is CASTSSGSSYNEQFF. V usage is TRBV6-1 and J usage is TRBJ2-1; TRBD2 matches at 9 bases. V gave up 7 bases and J gave up 0 bases; unmatched junction bases: 4. CDR1 is MNHNS and CDR2 is SASEGT in the germline V gene. This CDR3 has 15 residues.

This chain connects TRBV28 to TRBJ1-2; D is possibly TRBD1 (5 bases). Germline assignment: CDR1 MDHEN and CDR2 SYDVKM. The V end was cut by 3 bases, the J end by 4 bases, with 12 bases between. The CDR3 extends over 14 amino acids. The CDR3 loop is CASSLRGSVYGYTF. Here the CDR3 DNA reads TGTGCCAGCAGTTTGCGGGGGTCAGTCTATGGCTACACCTTC.

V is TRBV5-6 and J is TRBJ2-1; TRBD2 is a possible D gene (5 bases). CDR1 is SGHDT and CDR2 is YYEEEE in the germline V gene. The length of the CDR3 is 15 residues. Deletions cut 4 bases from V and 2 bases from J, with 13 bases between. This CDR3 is CASSPGISPYNEQFF. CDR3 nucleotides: TGTGCCAGCAGCCCCGGGATTTCACCCTACAATGAGCAGTTCTTC.

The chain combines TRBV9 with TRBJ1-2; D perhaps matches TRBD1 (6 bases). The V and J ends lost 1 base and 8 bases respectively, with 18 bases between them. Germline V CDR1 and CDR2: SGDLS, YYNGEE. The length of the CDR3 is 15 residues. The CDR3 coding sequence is TGTGCCAGCAGCGTAAAAAAGCCGATACAGGGAGGCTACACCTTC. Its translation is CASSVKKPIQGGYTF.